This T cell receptor beta chain comes out of a study of beta chain features in type 1 diabetes. This clone was seen more than once but under ten times. The antigen is unknown. Study conclusions and caveats: Naive, central memory and Treg TCRB repertoires seemed to resemble each other more closely in patients than they did in healthy donors. A PCR bias possibly favoring shorter templates would apply equally to patients and controls.

Isolated RNA was reverse transcribed in full, so expressed TCRB transcripts were sequenced. Some clones are missing from TCRdb's copy, which holds only in-frame ones; the method was immunoSEQ multiplex PCR. Here the sample spans tens of thousands of clones, roughly 30% being singletons. Trimming removed 1 base from V and 7 bases from J; junction bases left unmatched: 5. This CDR3 spans 15 amino acids. Germline V gene sequence: CDR1 SGHTA, CDR2 FQGTGA. The chain combines TRBV7-3 with TRBJ2-1; 9 bases line up with TRBD2. Sequencing used stem cell memory CD4+ T cells from blood. The sequence was obtained from a woman aged 18 to 35 in good health. As DNA, the CDR3 is TGTGCCAGCAGCTTAAGCGGGGGGGCCGGAAATGAGCAGTTCTTC. Translated, it gives CASSLSGGAGNEQFF.